Listed below are T cell receptor beta chains from one sample, sequenced in a study of identical twins. MiXCR was run by TCRdb on the 5' RACE reads, yielding one entry per CDR3 protein. The sample shows 500,000 to 550,000 distinct CDR3 sequences, 20% to 25% of them seen only once. These data were also filed under a second study, of T cells expressing NK-cell markers.

The sequenced material came from CD4+ T cells sorted from blood. Receptors were obtained from a woman under 30 in good health. The CDR3 runs from the conserved cysteine through the conserved F or W. A D gene is named only where the DNA matches it firmly. Where a row states a size, it is once, few, many or the class of an expanded clone; other rows omit it.

V gene,J gene,clone size,D gene,CDR3 protein,CDR3 DNA
TRBV5-1,TRBJ1-1,few,.,CASSLGSISPVTQGRLNTEAFF,TGCGCCAGCAGCTTGGGGTCCATATCACCAGTGACCCAGGGACGGCTGAACACTGAAGCTTTCTTT
TRBV20-1,TRBJ2-1,many,.,CSASDWSRGTDEQFF,TGCAGTGCTAGCGACTGGAGTAGAGGAACCGATGAGCAGTTCTTC
TRBV10-3,TRBJ1-1,.,.,CATVPRGAQKSNTEAFF,TGTGCCACCGTACCTAGGGGGGCGCAGAAATCGAACACTGAAGCTTTCTTT
TRBV20-1,TRBJ1-2,.,.,CSATPARGGYTF,TGCAGTGCTACTCCGGCCCGCGGGGGCTACACCTTC
TRBV3-1,TRBJ2-7,.,.,CASSQGGAQQYF,TGTGCCAGCAGCCAAGGAGGGGCCCAGCAGTACTTC
TRBV3-1,TRBJ2-7,.,.,CASRQGGEQYF,TGTGCCAGCAGGCAGGGTGGCGAGCAGTACTTC
TRBV20-1,TRBJ2-3,.,TRBD1,CSAAGTGRGTDTQYF,TGCAGTGCAGCCGGGACAGGGAGAGGCACAGATACGCAGTATTTT
TRBV20-1,TRBJ2-7,.,TRBD1,CSANDPGQGHYEQYF,TGCAGTGCTAACGACCCGGGACAGGGCCACTACGAGCAGTACTTC
TRBV29-1,TRBJ2-7,many,TRBD2,CSARLAGDRYEQYF,TGCAGCGCAAGACTAGCGGGAGATAGGTACGAGCAGTACTTC
TRBV5-5,TRBJ1-2,.,.,CASSLATVLAYGYTF,TGTGCCAGCAGCTTGGCGACGGTACTAGCCTATGGCTACACCTTC
TRBV4-3,TRBJ2-1,.,.,CASSHEAQGLEQFF,TGCGCCAGCAGCCATGAGGCGCAGGGTCTTGAGCAGTTCTTC
TRBV6-1,TRBJ2-7,few,.,CASSHAQREYEQYF,TGTGCCAGCAGCCACGCCCAACGGGAGTACGAGCAGTACTTC
TRBV29-1,TRBJ1-1,few,.,CSVEFEPEAEAFF,TGCAGCGTTGAATTCGAGCCAGAGGCTGAAGCTTTCTTT
TRBV20-1,TRBJ1-5,.,.,CSARLANSNQPQHF,TGCAGTGCTAGACTGGCCAATAGCAATCAGCCCCAGCATTTT
TRBV9,TRBJ2-7,.,TRBD1,CASSGPRDSYEQYF,TGTGCCAGCAGCGGACCCCGGGACAGCTACGAGCAGTACTTC
TRBV5-1,TRBJ2-2,few,.,CASSWGTTSSGELFF,TGCGCCAGCAGCTGGGGGACCACTAGCTCCGGGGAGCTGTTTTTT
TRBV29-1,TRBJ1-1,few,TRBD1,CSVEGTGTNTEAFF,TGCAGCGTTGAGGGGACAGGAACTAACACTGAAGCTTTCTTT
TRBV12-3/TRBV12-4,TRBJ2-5,many,TRBD2,CASDLWRRASGRPGLETQYF,TGTGCCAGCGACCTGTGGAGGAGGGCTAGCGGGAGGCCAGGGTTAGAGACCCAGTACTTC
TRBV6-5,TRBJ2-7,many,TRBD2,CASSSPGGGLYEQYF,TGTGCCAGCAGTTCCCCGGGCGGGGGTCTCTACGAGCAGTACTTC
TRBV7-6,TRBJ2-3,once,.,CASSPHFGGGSTDTQYF,TGTGCCAGCAGCCCCCACTTCGGCGGAGGTAGCACAGATACGCAGTATTTT
TRBV27,TRBJ2-5,.,.,CASSPGKTQYF,TGTGCCAGCAGCCCAGGGAAGACCCAGTACTTC
TRBV5-6,TRBJ2-1,.,TRBD2,CASRTGTSGRSSYNEQFF,TGTGCCAGCAGGACCGGGACTAGCGGGAGAAGCTCCTACAATGAGCAGTTCTTC
TRBV5-1,TRBJ2-7,few,.,CASSFNTGEQYF,TGCGCCAGCAGCTTTAACACCGGCGAGCAGTACTTC
TRBV20-1,TRBJ2-1,few,TRBD2,CSALRLAGNRQFF,TGCAGTGCCTTAAGACTAGCGGGAAATAGGCAGTTCTTC
TRBV5-1,TRBJ2-1,.,.,CASSLDRNEQFF,TGCGCCAGCAGCTTGGACCGCAATGAGCAGTTCTTC
TRBV20-1,TRBJ2-6,many,.,CSARDVGSGANVLTF,TGCAGTGCTAGAGATGTTGGTTCTGGGGCCAACGTCCTGACTTTC
TRBV12-3/TRBV12-4,TRBJ1-5,.,TRBD1,CASSATGGGNQPQHF,TGTGCCAGCAGTGCCACAGGGGGAGGCAATCAGCCCCAGCATTTT
TRBV20-1,TRBJ2-1,few,.,CSARDPNHNEQFF,TGCAGTGCTAGGGACCCGAACCACAATGAGCAGTTCTTC
TRBV15,TRBJ1-2,few,.,CATSVGKMANYGYTF,TGTGCCACCAGCGTGGGGAAAATGGCTAACTATGGCTACACCTTC
TRBV5-1,TRBJ2-1,.,.,CASSSSAGREQFF,TGCGCCAGCAGCTCGAGCGCGGGCCGTGAGCAGTTCTTC
TRBV15,TRBJ1-5,few,.,CATSYSGFDRVRPQHF,TGTGCCACCAGCTACAGTGGGTTTGATCGGGTCCGGCCCCAGCATTTT
TRBV7-2,TRBJ2-1,few,TRBD2,CASRLAGSYNEQFF,TGTGCCAGCAGATTAGCGGGGTCCTACAATGAGCAGTTCTTC
TRBV6-1,TRBJ1-2,.,.,CASRPALTNYGYTF,TGTGCCAGCAGGCCGGCGTTGACTAACTATGGCTACACCTTC
TRBV20-1,TRBJ2-2,.,.,CSASYRATGELFF,TGCAGTGCTAGCTACAGGGCCACCGGGGAGCTGTTTTTT
TRBV20-1,TRBJ1-2,many,.,CSATVEYDYTF,TGCAGTGCCACAGTTGAGTATGACTACACCTTC
TRBV12-3/TRBV12-4,TRBJ1-2,.,.,CASSLGGIHGYTF,TGTGCCAGCAGCTTAGGGGGGATCCATGGCTACACCTTC
TRBV6-1,TRBJ1-3,once,.,CASGAGDPGNTIYF,TGTGCCAGCGGCGCAGGGGATCCTGGAAACACCATATATTTT
TRBV7-2,TRBJ2-1,.,.,CASSSQAGLEQFF,TGTGCCAGCAGCTCTCAGGCCGGGCTTGAGCAGTTCTTC
TRBV5-1,TRBJ2-6,many,.,CASSLDHSGANVLTF,TGCGCCAGCAGCTTAGACCACTCTGGGGCCAACGTCCTGACTTTC
TRBV20-1,TRBJ2-1,.,.,CSARALVADDNEQFF,TGCAGTGCTAGGGCCCTGGTAGCGGATGACAATGAGCAGTTCTTC
TRBV6-1,TRBJ1-2,.,.,CASSGGPPPKGGYTF,TGTGCCAGCAGTGGGGGGCCCCCCCCAAAGGGTGGCTACACCTTC
TRBV3-1,TRBJ1-1,few,.,CASSQRPSGDTEAFF,TGTGCCAGCAGCCAACGCCCCTCAGGGGACACTGAAGCTTTCTTT
TRBV20-1,TRBJ1-1,.,.,CSARASLEAFF,TGCAGTGCTCGGGCCTCCCTGGAAGCTTTCTTT